Sequencing of this T cell receptor (beta chain) was carried out in a study of blood T cells in healthy people across ages. Notes on the study in general: Donors of long life had a larger count of naive CD4+ cells and greater diversity than aged donors.

This CDR3 has 12 amino acids. Deletions cut 3 bases from V and 1 base from J, with 6 bases between. Per the germline V gene, CDR1 is DFQATT and CDR2 is SNEGSKA (reference sequence). With a J-beta primer mix and a sample-barcoded 5' primer, a second PCR ran about 6 to 11 cycles. One entry per CDR3 protein, called by TCRdb with MiXCR from the 5' RACE reads. The table includes roughly 550,000 distinct CDR3 sequences, under 30% detected once. Regarding this clonotype: The antigen is not known.

These data were also filed under a second study, of T cells of mothers and their children. That source reports: Related mother-child pairs shared slightly more overlap than unrelated pairs, but the difference was non-significant.

Sequencing was carried out using blood. The chain couples TRBV20-1 to TRBJ1-1; D is ambiguous. This sequence was found in a boy aged 5-17 years in good health. This CDR3 is CSARAWNTEAFF. The CDR3 DNA reads as TGCAGTGCTAGGGCATGGAACACTGAAGCTTTCTTT.